The next 11 T cell receptor beta chains were all read from a single sample in a study of T cell changes during pregnancy in multiple sclerosis. Clones were read by immunoSEQ multiplex PCR, and TCRdb kept only the in-frame ones, dropping some. The table has about 61,000 clones, nearly 90% seen once. Sequencing was performed on peripheral blood, taken in the first trimester of pregnancy. The source is a female donor with multiple sclerosis, enrolled in a pregnancy study.

This chain joins TRBV7-2 and TRBJ1-1; D unclear. The germline gives CDR1 SGHTA, CDR2 FQGNSA. The germline V and J ends were trimmed by 1 base and 5 bases, with 11 bases remaining between them. The CDR3 sequence is 14 residues long. The CDR3 bases are TGTGCCAGCAGCTTAGTTTCCGGGGATACTGAAGCTTTCTTT. It yields the protein CASSLVSGDTEAFF.

The V call is TRBV4-1, the J call TRBJ2-5; a weak D match, TRBD2 (5 bases). Trimming removed 4 bases from V and 2 bases from J, with 17 bases in between. Looked up from germline, CDR1 is MGHRA and CDR2 is YSYEKL. The CDR3 contains 16 residues. CDR3 loop: CASSPMGNRDQETQYF. CDR3 nucleotides: TGCGCCAGCAGCCCCATGGGGAACCGGGATCAAGAGACCCAGTACTTC.

The CDR3 DNA follows: TGTGCCAGCAGTGAACAATGGGACAGGAGAAACACTGAAGCTTTCTTT. Amino acid sequence: CASSEQWDRRNTEAFF. This chain uses TRBV2 with TRBJ1-1; TRBD1 matches 8 bases. Trimming removed 2 bases from V and 2 bases from J; junction bases left unmatched: 7. Per germline, CDR1 SNHLY and CDR2 FYNNEI. The CDR3 covers 16 residues.

V and J are TRBV30 and TRBJ2-2; 9 positions match TRBD1. Germline CDR1 reads GTSNPN; CDR2 reads SVGIG (reference sequence). The CDR3 runs to 13 residues. With V trimmed by 3 bases and J by 6 bases, 2 bases remained unmatched. The CDR3 coding sequence is TGTGCCTGGAGGAGACAGGGGGCCGGGGAGCTGTTTTTT. It is translated as CAWRRQGAGELFF.

CDR3 region: CASSLEVPAGYEQYF. The CDR3 nucleotides are TGCGCCAGCAGCTTGGAAGTACCGGCGGGCTACGAGCAGTACTTC. The chain couples TRBV5-1 to TRBJ2-7; D is perhaps TRBD2 (5 bases). Germline values: CDR1 SGHRS, CDR2 YFSETQ. Trimming took off 0 bases at V and 3 bases at J, with 13 bases between the two ends. This CDR3 comprises 15 residues.

DNA of the CDR3: TGTGCCATCAGTGAGGGAGGGGTCCAGGGCTACACCTTC. Protein product: CAISEGGVQGYTF. V gene TRBV10-3 combines with J gene TRBJ1-2, with D possibly TRBD1 on 5 matching bases. Germline CDR1 reads ENHRY; CDR2 reads SYGVKD. The CDR3 is made up of 13 amino acids. Trimming left V 2 bases short and J 8 bases short, with 12 bases between.

The V gene is TRBV28, the J gene TRBJ2-1; a weak D match, TRBD1 (6 bases). The germline V gene encodes CDR1 MDHEN and CDR2 SYDVKM. This CDR3 region has 16 residues. Trimming shortened V by 3 bases and J by 7 bases, and 19 bases separated the two germline ends. The CDR3 is CASSFYWGLPTNEQFF. Here the CDR3 DNA reads TGTGCCAGCAGTTTTTATTGGGGGCTCCCCACTAATGAGCAGTTCTTC.

In this sample, this clone turned up once. The chain has TRBV7-8 and TRBJ2-7, with no clear D. V shed 0 bases and J shed 4 bases, with 10 bases lying between them. Germline-derived CDR1 and CDR2 are SGHVS and FQNEAQ. The CDR3 spans 14 residues. Written as DNA, the CDR3 is TGTGCCAGCAGCTTAGCCCTTCTCGGGTACGAGCAGTACTTC. It encodes CASSLALLGYEQYF.

The chain employs TRBV13 and TRBJ1-1, with 7 bases that match TRBD1. The CDR3 totals 14 residues. CDR1 and CDR2 from the germline V gene are PRHDT and FYEKMQ (reference sequence). J lost 5 bases, V lost 4 bases, and 7 bases had no gene match. The DNA for the CDR3 is TGTGCCAGCAGCTCCCGCGACAGGGATACTGAAGCTTTCTTT. It encodes CASSSRDRDTEAFF.

This rearrangement joins TRBV5-1 to TRBJ1-2; the D gene is possibly TRBD1 (6 bases). CDR3 length: 16 residues. V was cut by 3 bases and J by 5 bases, with 20 bases left in between. The germline V gene encodes CDR1 SGHRS and CDR2 YFSETQ. CDR3 nucleotides: TGCGCCAGCAGCTCCAAACAGGGAAGTGTGGGATATGGCTACACCTTC. It codes for CASSSKQGSVGYGYTF.

The chain carries TRBV18 and TRBJ2-1, with 7 positions matching TRBD2. Germline lookup yields CDR1 KGHSH and CDR2 LQKENI. The V segment lost 3 bases and the J segment 5 bases; nucleotides outside the gene matches: 4. This CDR3 has 14 amino acids. The CDR3 sequence is CASSPRRENNEQFF. The CDR3 bases are TGTGCCAGCTCACCCAGGCGGGAGAACAATGAGCAGTTCTTC.